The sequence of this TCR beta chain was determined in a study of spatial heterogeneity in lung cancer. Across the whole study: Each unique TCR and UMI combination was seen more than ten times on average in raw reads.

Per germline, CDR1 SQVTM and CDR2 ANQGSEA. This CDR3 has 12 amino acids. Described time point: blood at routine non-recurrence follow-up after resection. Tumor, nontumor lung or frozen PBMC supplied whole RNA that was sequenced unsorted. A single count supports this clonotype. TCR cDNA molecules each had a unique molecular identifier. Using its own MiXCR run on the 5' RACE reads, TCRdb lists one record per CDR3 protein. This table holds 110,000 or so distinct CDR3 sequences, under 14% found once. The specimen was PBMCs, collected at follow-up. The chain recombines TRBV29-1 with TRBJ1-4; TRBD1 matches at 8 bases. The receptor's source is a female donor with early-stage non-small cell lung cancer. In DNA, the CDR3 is TGCGGCATCGGACAGGGAGGGGAAAAACTGTTTTTT. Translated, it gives CGIGQGGEKLFF.